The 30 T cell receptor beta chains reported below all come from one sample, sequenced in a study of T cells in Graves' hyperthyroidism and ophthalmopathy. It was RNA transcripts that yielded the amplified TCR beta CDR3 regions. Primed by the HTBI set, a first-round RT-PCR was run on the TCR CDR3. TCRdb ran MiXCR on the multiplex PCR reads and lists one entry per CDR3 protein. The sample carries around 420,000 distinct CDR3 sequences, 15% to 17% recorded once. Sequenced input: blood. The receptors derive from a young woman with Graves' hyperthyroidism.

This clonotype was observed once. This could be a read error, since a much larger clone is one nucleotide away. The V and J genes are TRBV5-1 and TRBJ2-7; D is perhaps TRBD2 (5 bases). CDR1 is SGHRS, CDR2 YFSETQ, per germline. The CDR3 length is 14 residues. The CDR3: CASSFGEKSYEQCF. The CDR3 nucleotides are TGCGCCAGCAGCTTTGGGGAGAAGTCCTACGAGCAGTGCTTC.

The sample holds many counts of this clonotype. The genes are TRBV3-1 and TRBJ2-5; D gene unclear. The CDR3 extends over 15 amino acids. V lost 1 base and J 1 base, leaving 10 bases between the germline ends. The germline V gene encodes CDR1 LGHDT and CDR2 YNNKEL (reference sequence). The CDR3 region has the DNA TGTGCCAGCAGCCAAGCTTTGGGTGGCCAAGAGACCCAGTACTTC. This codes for CASSQALGGQETQYF.

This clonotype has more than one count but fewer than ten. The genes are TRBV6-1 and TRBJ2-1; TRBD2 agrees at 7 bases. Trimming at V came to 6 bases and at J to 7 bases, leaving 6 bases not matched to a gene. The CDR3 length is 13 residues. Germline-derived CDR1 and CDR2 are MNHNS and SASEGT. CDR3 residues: CASSRSGTNEQFF. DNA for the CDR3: TGTGCCAGCAGCAGAAGCGGGACTAATGAGCAGTTCTTC.

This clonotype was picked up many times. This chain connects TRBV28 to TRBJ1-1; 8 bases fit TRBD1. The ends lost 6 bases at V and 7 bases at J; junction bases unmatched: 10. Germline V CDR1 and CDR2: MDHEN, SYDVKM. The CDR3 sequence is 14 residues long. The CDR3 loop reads CASRGTGQRYEAFF. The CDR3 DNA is TGTGCCAGCAGAGGGACAGGTCAGCGATATGAAGCTTTCTTT.

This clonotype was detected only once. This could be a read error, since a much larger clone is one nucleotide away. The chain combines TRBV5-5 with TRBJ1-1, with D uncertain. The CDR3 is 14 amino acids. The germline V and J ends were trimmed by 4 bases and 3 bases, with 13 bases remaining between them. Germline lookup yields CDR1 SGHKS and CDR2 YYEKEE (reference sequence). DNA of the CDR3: TGTGCCAGCAGCACAGCGGGTTTGGACACTGAAGCTTTCTTT. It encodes CASSTAGLDTEAFF.

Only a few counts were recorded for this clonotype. CDR3 amino acids: CASIRGPSSLEQFF. In DNA, the CDR3 is TGTGCCAGCATAAGGGGCCCCTCATCGCTAGAGCAGTTCTTC. The V call is TRBV28, the J call TRBJ2-1; TRBD1 might be the D (5 bases). The ends were cut back, 7 bases at V and 10 bases at J, with 20 bases in the middle. Per germline, CDR1 MDHEN and CDR2 SYDVKM. CDR3 length equals 14 residues. Full variable domain (outside the CDR3, taken from reference TRBV28 and TRBJ2-1): DVKVTQSSRYLVKRTGEKVFLECVQDMDHENMFWYRQDPGLGLRLIYFSYDVKMKEKGDIPEGYSVSREKKERFSLILESASTNQTSMYLCASIRGPSSLEQFFGPGTRLTVL.

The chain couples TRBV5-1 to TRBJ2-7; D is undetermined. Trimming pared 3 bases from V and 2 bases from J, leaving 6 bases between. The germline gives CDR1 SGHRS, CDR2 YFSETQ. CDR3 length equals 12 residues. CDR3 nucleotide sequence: TGCGCCAGCAGCTCCTCAGCCTACGAGCAGTACTTC. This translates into CASSSSAYEQYF.

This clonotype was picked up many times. CDR3 DNA sequence: TGTGCCAGCAGCCTCGGACTAGCGCGGGAGCAGTTCTTC. It specifies CASSLGLAREQFF. The gene calls are TRBV3-1 and TRBJ2-1; 9 bases are a match to TRBD2. Germline V gene data show CDR1 as LGHDT and CDR2 as YNNKEL (reference sequence). The V segment lost 4 bases and the J segment 10 bases; nucleotides outside the gene matches: 5. This CDR3 is 13 amino acids long.

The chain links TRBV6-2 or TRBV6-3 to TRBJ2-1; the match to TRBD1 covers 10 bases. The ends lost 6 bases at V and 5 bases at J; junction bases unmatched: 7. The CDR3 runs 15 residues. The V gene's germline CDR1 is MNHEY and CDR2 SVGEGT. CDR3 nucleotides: TGTGCCAGCAGACGGACAGGGGGGGAACACAATGAGCAGTTCTTC. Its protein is CASRRTGGEHNEQFF.

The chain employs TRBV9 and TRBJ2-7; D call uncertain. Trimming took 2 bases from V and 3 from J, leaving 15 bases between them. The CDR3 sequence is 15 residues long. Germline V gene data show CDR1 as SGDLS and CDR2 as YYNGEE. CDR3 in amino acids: CASSVDLGDVYEQYF. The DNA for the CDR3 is TGTGCCAGCAGCGTCGATCTTGGCGACGTCTACGAGCAGTACTTC.

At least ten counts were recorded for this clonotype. The CDR3 sequence: CASSPGPYEQYF. The CDR3 nucleotides are TGTGCCAGCAGCCCGGGCCCCTACGAGCAGTACTTC. The chain combines TRBV13 with TRBJ2-7; no clear D. V was cut by 5 bases and J by 2 bases, with 7 bases left in between. CDR1 and CDR2 from the germline V gene are PRHDT and FYEKMQ (reference sequence). The length of the CDR3 is 12 residues.

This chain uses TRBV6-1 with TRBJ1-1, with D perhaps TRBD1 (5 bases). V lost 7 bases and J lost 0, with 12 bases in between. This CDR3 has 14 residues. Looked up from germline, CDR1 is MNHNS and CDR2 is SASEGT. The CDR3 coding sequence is TGTGCCAGCACCCCGGGACGGATGAACACTGAAGCTTTCTTT. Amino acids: CASTPGRMNTEAFF.

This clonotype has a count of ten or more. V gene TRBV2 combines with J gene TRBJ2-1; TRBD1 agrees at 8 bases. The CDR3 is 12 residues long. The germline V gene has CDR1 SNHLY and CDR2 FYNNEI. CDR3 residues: CAFQGAPYEQFF. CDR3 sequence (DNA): TGTGCTTTCCAGGGGGCTCCCTATGAGCAGTTCTTC.

The CDR3 loop reads CASSSPTKGRNGGYTF. CDR3 DNA: TGTGCCAGCAGTTCACCCACGAAGGGGAGGAATGGTGGCTACACCTTC. This rearrangement joins TRBV27 to TRBJ1-2, with a tentative D call TRBD1 (5 bases). With 4 bases removed from V and 7 bases from J, the gap between germline ends came to 22 bases. Germline assignment: CDR1 MNHEY and CDR2 SMNVEV (reference sequence). This CDR3 comprises 16 residues.

Here the CDR3 reads CASSKRAGLGYNEQFF. The DNA for the CDR3 is TGTGCCAGCAGTAAAAGAGCGGGGTTGGGTTACAATGAGCAGTTCTTC. The chain joins TRBV7-2 to TRBJ2-1; TRBD2 agrees at 7 bases. J lost 4 bases, V lost 6 bases, and 12 bases had no gene match. Per the germline V gene, CDR1 is SGHTA and CDR2 is FQGNSA. This CDR3 has 16 residues.

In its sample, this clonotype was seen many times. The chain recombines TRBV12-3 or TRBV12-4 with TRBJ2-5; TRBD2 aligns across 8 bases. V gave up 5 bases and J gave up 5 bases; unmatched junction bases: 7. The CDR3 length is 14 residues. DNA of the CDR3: TGTGCCAGCAGTCCCGCGGGAGGCGGGGAGACCCAGTACTTC. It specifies CASSPAGGGETQYF.

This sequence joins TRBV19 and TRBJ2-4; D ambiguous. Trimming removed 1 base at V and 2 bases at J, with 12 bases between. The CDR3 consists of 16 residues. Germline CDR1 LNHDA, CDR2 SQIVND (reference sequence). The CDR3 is CASSIVGRGPKNIQYF. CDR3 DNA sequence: TGTGCCAGTAGTATAGTCGGCAGAGGTCCCAAAAACATTCAGTACTTC.

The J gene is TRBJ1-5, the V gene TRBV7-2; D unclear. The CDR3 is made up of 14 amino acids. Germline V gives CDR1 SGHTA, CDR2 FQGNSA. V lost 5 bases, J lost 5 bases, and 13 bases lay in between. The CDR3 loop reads CASSGRWADQPQHF. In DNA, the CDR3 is TGTGCCAGCAGCGGGCGGTGGGCTGATCAGCCCCAGCATTTT.

The CDR3 sequence: CASSPRASAGELFF. The CDR3 DNA is TGTGCCAGCAGCCCTCGTGCTAGTGCCGGGGAGCTGTTTTTT. The chain employs TRBV4-2 and TRBJ2-2; D is ambiguous. Germline V lookup: CDR1 LGHNA, CDR2 YNFKEQ. The V end lost 4 bases, the J end lost 6 bases, and 12 bases lay between the germline ends. This CDR3 is 14 amino acids long.

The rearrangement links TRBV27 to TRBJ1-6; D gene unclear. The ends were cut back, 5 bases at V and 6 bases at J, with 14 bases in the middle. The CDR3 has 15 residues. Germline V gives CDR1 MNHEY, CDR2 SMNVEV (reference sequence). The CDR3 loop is CASSLRTDFNSPLHF. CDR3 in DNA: TGTGCCAGCAGTCTGCGGACGGATTTTAATTCACCCCTCCACTTT.

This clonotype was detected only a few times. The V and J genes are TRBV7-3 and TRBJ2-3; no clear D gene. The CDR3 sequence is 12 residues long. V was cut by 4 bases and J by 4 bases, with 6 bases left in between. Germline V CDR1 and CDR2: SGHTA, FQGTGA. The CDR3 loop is CASSYGADTQYF. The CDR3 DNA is TGTGCCAGCAGCTATGGGGCAGATACGCAGTATTTT.

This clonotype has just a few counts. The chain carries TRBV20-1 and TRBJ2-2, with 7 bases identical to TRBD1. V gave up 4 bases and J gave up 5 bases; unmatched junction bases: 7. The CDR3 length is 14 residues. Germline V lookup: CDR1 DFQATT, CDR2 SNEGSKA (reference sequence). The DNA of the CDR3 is TGCAGTGCTAACTACAGGGGTGCGACCGGGGAGCTGTTTTTT. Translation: CSANYRGATGELFF.

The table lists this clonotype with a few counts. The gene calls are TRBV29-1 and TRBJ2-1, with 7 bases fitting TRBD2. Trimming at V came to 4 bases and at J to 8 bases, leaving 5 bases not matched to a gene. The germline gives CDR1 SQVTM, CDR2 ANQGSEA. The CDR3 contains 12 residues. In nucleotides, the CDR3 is TGCAGCGTTGGGGGAGGGTGGTATGAGCAGTTCTTC. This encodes CSVGGGWYEQFF.

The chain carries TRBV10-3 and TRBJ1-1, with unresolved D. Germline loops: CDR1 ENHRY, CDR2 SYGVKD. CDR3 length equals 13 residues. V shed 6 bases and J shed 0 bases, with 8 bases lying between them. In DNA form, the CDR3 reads TGTGCCATCAGGCCCAGTCTGAACACTGAAGCTTTCTTT. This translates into CAIRPSLNTEAFF.

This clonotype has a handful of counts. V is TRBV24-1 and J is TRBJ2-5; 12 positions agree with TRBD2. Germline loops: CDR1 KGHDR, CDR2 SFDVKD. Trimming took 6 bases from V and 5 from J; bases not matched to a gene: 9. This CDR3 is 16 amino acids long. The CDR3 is CATSSTSGGLGETQYF. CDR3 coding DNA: TGTGCCACCAGTTCGACTAGCGGGGGCTTGGGGGAGACCCAGTACTTC.

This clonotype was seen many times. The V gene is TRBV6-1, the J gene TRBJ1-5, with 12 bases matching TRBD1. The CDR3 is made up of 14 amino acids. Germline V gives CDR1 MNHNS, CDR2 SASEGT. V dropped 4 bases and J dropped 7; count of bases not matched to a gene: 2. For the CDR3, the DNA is TGTGCCAGCAGTGGGGACAGGGGGCAACAGCCCCAGCATTTT. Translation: CASSGDRGQQPQHF.

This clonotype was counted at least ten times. In nucleotides, the CDR3 is TGTGCCAGCTCCCTCGGGACGCAAGAGACCCAGTACTTC. Protein sequence: CASSLGTQETQYF. The rearrangement uses TRBV18 and TRBJ2-5, with D perhaps TRBD1 or TRBD2 (5 bases each). CDR1 is KGHSH, CDR2 LQKENI, per germline. The CDR3 totals 13 residues. Trimming removed 6 bases at V and 2 bases at J, with 10 bases between. Variable domain in full (rest from reference TRBV18 and TRBJ2-5): NAGVMQNPRHLVRRRGQEARLRCSPMKGHSHVYWYRQLPEEGLKFMVYLQKENIIDESGMPKERFSAEFPKEGPSILRIQQVVRGDSAAYFCASSLGTQETQYFGPGTRLLVL.

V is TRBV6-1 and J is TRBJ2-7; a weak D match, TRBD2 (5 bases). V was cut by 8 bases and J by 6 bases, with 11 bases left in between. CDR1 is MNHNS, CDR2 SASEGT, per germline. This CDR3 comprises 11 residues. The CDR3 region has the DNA TGTGCCAGCCTGGCTAGCCGCGAGCAGTACTTC. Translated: CASLASREQYF.

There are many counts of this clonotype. CDR3 nucleotides: TGTGCCAGCAGCTCTTTAGGGCCTTTCCAAGAGACCCAGTACTTC. It translates to CASSSLGPFQETQYF. The chain couples TRBV7-6 to TRBJ2-5; D gene unclear. Trimming stripped 4 bases from V and 1 base from J, with 13 bases between. There are 15 residues in the CDR3. CDR1 and CDR2 from the germline V gene are SGHVS and FNYEAQ.

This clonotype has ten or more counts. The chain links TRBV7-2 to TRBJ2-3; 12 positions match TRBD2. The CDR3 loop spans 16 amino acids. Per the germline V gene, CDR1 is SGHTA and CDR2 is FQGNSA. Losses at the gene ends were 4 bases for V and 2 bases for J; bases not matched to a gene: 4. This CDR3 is CASSSWTSGDTDTQYF. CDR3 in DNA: TGTGCCAGCAGCTCCTGGACTAGCGGGGACACAGATACGCAGTATTTT.